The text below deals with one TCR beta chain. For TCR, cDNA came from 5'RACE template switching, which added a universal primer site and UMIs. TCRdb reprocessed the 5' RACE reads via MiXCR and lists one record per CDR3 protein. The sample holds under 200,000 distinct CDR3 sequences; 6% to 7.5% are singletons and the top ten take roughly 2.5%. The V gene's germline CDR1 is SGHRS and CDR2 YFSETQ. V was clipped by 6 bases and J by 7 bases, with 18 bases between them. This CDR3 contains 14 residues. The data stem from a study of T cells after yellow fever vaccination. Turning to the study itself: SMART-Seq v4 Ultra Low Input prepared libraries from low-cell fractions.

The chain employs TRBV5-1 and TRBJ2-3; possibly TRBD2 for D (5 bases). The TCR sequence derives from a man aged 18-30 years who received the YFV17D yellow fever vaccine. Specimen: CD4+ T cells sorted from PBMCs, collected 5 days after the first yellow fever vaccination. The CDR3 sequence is CASKTGIGQNTQYF. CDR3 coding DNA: TGCGCCAGCAAAACCGGGATAGGGCAAAATACGCAGTATTTT.